The sequence of this TCR beta chain was determined in a study of T-cell reconstitution after alpha-beta-depleted transplantation in children (dated by TCRdb to the mid-2010s). About the study as a whole: T-cell immune reconstitution after TCRalphabeta/CD19-depleted allogeneic hematopoietic cell transplantation in children was quantitatively tracked in the study by means of TCR repertoire profiling.

This clonotype occurred a few times. There is no known antigen for this receptor. Base quality data are lacking; no much larger clone is found one base away. V lost 7 bases and J lost 0 bases; the stretch between them is 16 bases long. For CDR1 and CDR2, the germline V gene (reference sequence) lists SEHNR and FQNEAQ. The CDR3 goes from the cysteine to the phenylalanine over 16 residues. CDR3 DNA only is kept here, 48 bases in frame from base 1. The receptor library was made with PCR. The sequencer was an Illumina HiSeq 2500. TCR library preparation used molecular barcoding, with unique molecular identifiers applied to normalize quantification of the TCRbeta repertoire. The public reads were reanalyzed by TCRdb: fastp trimming at Q25, MiXCR alignment, in-frame beta chains only. Duplicate CDR3 protein sequences are folded into a single record with the most common DNA and genes. This sample is represented by about 500,000 distinct CDR3 sequences; roughly 33% of them were singletons. 2% to 3% of the sample goes to the ten largest clones.

The chain is assembled from TRBV7-9 and TRBJ1-3, with no confident D gene call. Sequences were derived from PBMCs from the stem cell graft donor, sampled from the stem cell graft. The clonotype was recovered from a human donor who donated a stem cell graft to a child with aplastic anemia. The bases read TGTGCCAGCACCCTGGGTGGAGCCGTCTCTGGAAACACCATATATTTT. Translation gives CASTLGGAVSGNTIYF.